The clone carrying this T cell receptor beta chain was observed once. Its antigen is not identified. The data were obtained in a study of shared clonotypes between healthy human individuals. General study findings and limits: Sharing across four donors was highest in naive CD4 (roughly 5%) and lowest in memory CD8 (0.4%).

Sorted-subset replicate PCR reactions contained 200 ng DNA, corresponding to approximately 30,000 T cell genomes. Using immunoSEQ multiplex PCR, the repertoire was profiled, and TCRdb retains in-frame clones only, with some absent. The sample includes about 1 million clones, 75% seen only once; the top ten take approximately 1.5%. J was trimmed by 10 bases and V by 4 bases; bases with no gene match: 8. The CDR3 length is 15 residues. From germline, CDR1 is SGDLS and CDR2 YYNGEE. This chain joins TRBV9 and TRBJ1-4; 12 bases map to TRBD1. Sequencing was done on a sample of memory CD4+ T cells sorted from blood. Regarding subset: CD45RA-negative fraction. The TCR was taken from a young man in good health. For the CDR3, the DNA is TGTGCCAGCAGCTCCCGCGGGACAGGGGGCGGAAAACTGTTTTTT. It translates to CASSSRGTGGGKLFF.